These 4 T cell receptor beta chains share one sample of origin, sequenced in a study of T cell responses to AZD1222 COVID-19 vaccine (dated by TCRdb to the early 2020s). This specimen's time point label, per the study, means: baseline before first vaccination. The library was produced with the immunoSEQ multiplex PCR assay. In TCRdb, the immuneACCESS table is reduced to in-frame sequences with V and J assigned. These tables do not hold every clone; where another copy was compared, an unresolved V gene accounts for under half, and the others remain unexplained. Across this sample there are roughly 130,000 clones, with 92% seen only once. Just over 3% of the sample rests with the top ten. Sample: peripheral blood, taken on day 0 of AZD1222 vaccination. The receptors were sampled from an adult in good health.

The chain has TRBV7-9 and TRBJ1-2, with D hard to call. The CDR3 consists of 15 residues. Trimming removed 3 bases from V and 0 bases from J, with 11 bases in between. In germline, CDR1 is SEHNR, CDR2 FQNEAQ (reference sequence). The CDR3 bases are TGTGCCAGCAGCTTGATGGGGAATTCTAACTATGGCTACACCTTC. Its protein is CASSLMGNSNYGYTF.

This sequence joins TRBV28 and TRBJ1-1, with unresolved D. Germline V lookup: CDR1 MDHEN, CDR2 SYDVKM. The CDR3 is 15 residues long. Trimming took off 2 bases at V and 0 bases at J, with 10 bases between the two ends. Here the CDR3 reads CASSLGRALNTEAFF. For the CDR3, the DNA is TGTGCCAGCAGTTTAGGACGGGCATTGAACACTGAAGCTTTCTTT.

This chain links TRBV27 with TRBJ1-2; 7 bases match TRBD1. J was trimmed by 1 base and V by 11 bases; bases with no gene match: 10. CDR1 is MNHEY, CDR2 SMNVEV, per germline (reference sequence). This CDR3 comprises 14 residues. The CDR3 DNA is TGTGCCTCCCGAGACAGGGCCCATAACTATGGCTACACCTTC. Protein sequence: CASRDRAHNYGYTF.

CDR3 protein: CASSIDLASGSSNEQFF. The CDR3 bases are TGTGCCAGTAGTATAGATTTGGCAAGCGGGAGCTCGAATGAGCAGTTCTTC. The chain is built from TRBV19 and TRBJ2-1; 8 nucleotides line up with TRBD2. V was pared by 0 bases and J by 7 bases, with 11 bases of the junction left unmatched. The germline gives CDR1 LNHDA, CDR2 SQIVND (reference sequence). The CDR3 is made up of 17 amino acids.